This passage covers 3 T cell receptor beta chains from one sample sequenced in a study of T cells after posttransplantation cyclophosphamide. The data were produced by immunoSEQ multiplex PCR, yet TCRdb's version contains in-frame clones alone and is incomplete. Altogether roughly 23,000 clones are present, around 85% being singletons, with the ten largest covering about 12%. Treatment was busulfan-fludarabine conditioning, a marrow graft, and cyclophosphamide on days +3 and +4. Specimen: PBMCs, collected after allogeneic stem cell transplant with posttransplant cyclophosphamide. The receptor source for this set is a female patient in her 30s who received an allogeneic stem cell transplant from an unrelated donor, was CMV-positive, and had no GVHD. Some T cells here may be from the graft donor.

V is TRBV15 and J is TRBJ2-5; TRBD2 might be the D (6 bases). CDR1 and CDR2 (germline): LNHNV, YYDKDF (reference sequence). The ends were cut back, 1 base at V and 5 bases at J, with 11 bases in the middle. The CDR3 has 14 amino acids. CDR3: CATSRVASEETQYF. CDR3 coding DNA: TGTGCCACCAGCAGAGTGGCTAGCGAGGAGACCCAGTACTTC.

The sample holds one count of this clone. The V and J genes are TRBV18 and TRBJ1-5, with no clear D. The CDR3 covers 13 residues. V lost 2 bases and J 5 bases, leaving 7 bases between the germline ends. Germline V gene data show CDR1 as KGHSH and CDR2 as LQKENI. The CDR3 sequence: CASSPEVDQPQHF. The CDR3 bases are TGTGCCAGCTCACCAGAAGTAGATCAGCCCCAGCATTTT.

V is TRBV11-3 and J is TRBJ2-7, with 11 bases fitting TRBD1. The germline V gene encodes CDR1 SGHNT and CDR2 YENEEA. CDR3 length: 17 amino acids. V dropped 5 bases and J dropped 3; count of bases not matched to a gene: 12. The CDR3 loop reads CASSQPLRGQGGYEQYF. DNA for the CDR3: TGTGCCAGCAGCCAACCCCTGAGGGGACAGGGGGGCTACGAGCAGTACTTC.